The source of this TCR beta chain is a study of post-analysis software for immune sequencing data. Whole-study findings and limits: Diversity measured as normalized Chao1 was significantly lower in multiple sclerosis patients than in controls. Same-batch preparations were strongly co-clustered by F measure. Elevated frequency relative to controls characterized roughly five TRBV segments in patients, TRBV5-6, TRBV5-1 and TRBV20-1 among them.

Libraries were made from TCR beta cDNA, and they carried unique molecular identifiers. Once about 0.95 to 10 million T cells were used, hundreds of thousands of cDNA molecules resulted. In TCRdb, the PCR reads were re-called with MiXCR into one record per CDR3 protein. The sample yields hundreds of thousands of distinct CDR3 sequences, just under 30% seen once. The germline gives CDR1 MGHDK, CDR2 SYGVNS. The CDR3 totals 16 residues. Note on this clonotype: Its antigen is currently unknown.

The clonotype originates from a girl aged 5-17 years with multiple sclerosis. The chain links TRBV25-1 to TRBJ2-7; 10 bases agree with TRBD2. TRBJ2-5 explains the end of the DNA better; the J call may be wrong. The sequenced sample was blood. CDR3 residues: CASSEGLAERGETQYF. The CDR3 nucleotides read TGTGCCAGCAGTGAAGGACTAGCGGAGCGGGGAGAGACCCAGTACTTC.